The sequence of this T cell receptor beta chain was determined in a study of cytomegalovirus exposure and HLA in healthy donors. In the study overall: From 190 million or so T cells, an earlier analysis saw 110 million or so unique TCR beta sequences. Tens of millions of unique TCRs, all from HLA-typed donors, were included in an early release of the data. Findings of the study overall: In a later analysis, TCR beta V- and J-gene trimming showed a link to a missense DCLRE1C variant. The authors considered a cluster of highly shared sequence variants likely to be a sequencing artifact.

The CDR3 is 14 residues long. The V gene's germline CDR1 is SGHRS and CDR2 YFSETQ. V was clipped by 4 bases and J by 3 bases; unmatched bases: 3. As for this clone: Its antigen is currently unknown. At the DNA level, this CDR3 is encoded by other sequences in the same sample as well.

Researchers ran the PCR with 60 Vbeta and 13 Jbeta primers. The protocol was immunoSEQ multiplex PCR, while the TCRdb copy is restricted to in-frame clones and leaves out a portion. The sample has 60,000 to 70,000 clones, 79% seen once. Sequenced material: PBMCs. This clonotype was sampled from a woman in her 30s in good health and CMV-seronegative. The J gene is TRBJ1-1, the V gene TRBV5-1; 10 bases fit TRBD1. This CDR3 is CASSIGTGDTEAFF. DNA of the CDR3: TGCGCCAGCAGCATAGGGACAGGGGACACTGAAGCTTTCTTT.